This T cell receptor beta chain was identified in a study of beta chain features in type 1 diabetes. The overall study: Summed over all samples, the examined sorted cells came to 107,917,701.

Expressed TCRB transcripts were sequenced because the entire RNA isolate underwent reverse transcription. Roughly 3.5 million reads per sample were averaged for naive, central memory and regulatory samples. Profiled with immunoSEQ multiplex PCR; TCRdb holds only in-frame clones, not every one. The sample lists fewer than 650,000 clones; roughly 15% were seen once. Overall study findings and caveats: PCR might favor shorter templates, but any such skew would affect patients and controls equally.

Stem cell-like memory, regulatory, central memory and naive CD4+ cells were sorted via CD45RO/CCR7/CD25/CD127/CD95/CD27. This clone was seen only a few times. What it binds is not known. This CDR3 is 14 amino acids long. Deletions cut 1 base from V and 0 bases from J, with 5 bases between. Germline-derived CDR1 and CDR2 are SGHNT and YENEEA. The sequence derives from a man younger than 35 in good health. The sample consisted of naive CD4+ T cells from blood. V is TRBV11-3 and J is TRBJ2-3; no clear D gene. DNA for the CDR3: TGTGCCAGCAGCTTAGCGGGCAGCACAGATACGCAGTATTTT. It is translated as CASSLAGSTDTQYF.